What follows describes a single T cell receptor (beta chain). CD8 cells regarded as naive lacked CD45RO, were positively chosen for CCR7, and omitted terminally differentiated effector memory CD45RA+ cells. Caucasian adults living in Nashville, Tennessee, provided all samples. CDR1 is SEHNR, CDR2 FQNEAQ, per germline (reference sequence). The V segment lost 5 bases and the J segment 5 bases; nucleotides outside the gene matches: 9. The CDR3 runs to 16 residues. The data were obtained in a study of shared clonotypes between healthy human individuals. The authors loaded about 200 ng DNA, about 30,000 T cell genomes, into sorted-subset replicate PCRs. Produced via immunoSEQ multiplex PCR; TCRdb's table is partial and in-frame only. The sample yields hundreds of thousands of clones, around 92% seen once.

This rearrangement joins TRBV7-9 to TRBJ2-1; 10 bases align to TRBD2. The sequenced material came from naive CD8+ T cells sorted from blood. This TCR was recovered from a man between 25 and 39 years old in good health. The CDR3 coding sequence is TGTGCCAGCAGCGATCGGACTAGCGGTCCCCACAATGAGCAGTTCTTC. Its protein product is CASSDRTSGPHNEQFF.